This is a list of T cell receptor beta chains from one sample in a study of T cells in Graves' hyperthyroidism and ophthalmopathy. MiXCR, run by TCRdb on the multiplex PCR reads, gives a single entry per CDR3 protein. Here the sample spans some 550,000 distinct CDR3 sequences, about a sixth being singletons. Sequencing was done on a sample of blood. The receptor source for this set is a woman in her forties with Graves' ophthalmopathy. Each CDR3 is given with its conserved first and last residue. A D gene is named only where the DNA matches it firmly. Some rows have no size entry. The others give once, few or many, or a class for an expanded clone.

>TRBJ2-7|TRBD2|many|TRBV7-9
CASSPSGRAIEQYF
TGTGCCAGCAGCCCTAGCGGGAGGGCGATCGAGCAGTACTTC
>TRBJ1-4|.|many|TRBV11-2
CASSLVRGTNEKLFF
TGTGCCAGCAGCTTAGTACGGGGAACTAATGAAAAACTGTTTTTT
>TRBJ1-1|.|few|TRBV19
CASWDDREAFF
TGTGCCAGTTGGGATGACAGGGAAGCTTTCTTT
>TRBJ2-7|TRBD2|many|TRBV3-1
CASSQGASGTYEQYF
TGTGCCAGCAGCCAAGGGGCTAGCGGAACCTACGAGCAGTACTTC
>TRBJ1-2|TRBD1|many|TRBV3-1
CASSQATGDYGYTF
TGTGCCAGCAGCCAAGCGACAGGGGACTATGGCTACACCTTC
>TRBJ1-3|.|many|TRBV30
CAWSEDSNSGNTIYF
TGTGCCTGGAGTGAGGACAGCAACTCTGGAAACACCATATATTTT
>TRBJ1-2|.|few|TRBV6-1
CASGAPANYGYTF
TGTGCCAGCGGGGCGCCAGCTAACTATGGCTACACCTTC
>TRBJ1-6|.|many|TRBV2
CASKAGGYNSPLHF
TGTGCCAGCAAGGCGGGAGGCTATAATTCACCCCTCCACTTT
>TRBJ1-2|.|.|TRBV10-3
CAISEAGEEDGYTF
TGTGCCATCAGTGAGGCCGGCGAAGAAGATGGCTACACCTTC
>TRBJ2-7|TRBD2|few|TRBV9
CASSAGTSVLYEQYF
TGTGCCAGCAGCGCCGGGACTAGCGTACTCTACGAGCAGTACTTC
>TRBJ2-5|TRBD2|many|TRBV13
CASSMGLAGSQETQYF
TGTGCCAGCAGCATGGGACTAGCGGGATCACAAGAGACCCAGTACTTC
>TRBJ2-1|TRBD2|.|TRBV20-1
CSARARAGGLNEQFF
TGCAGTGCTAGAGCCCGAGCGGGGGGGCTTAATGAGCAGTTCTTC
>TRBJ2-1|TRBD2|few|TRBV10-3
CAISERGSSYNEQFF
TGTGCCATCAGTGAGCGCGGGAGCTCCTACAATGAGCAGTTCTTC
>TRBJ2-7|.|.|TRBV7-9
CAGSYTREQYF
TGTGCCGGCAGTTACACTCGAGAGCAGTACTTC
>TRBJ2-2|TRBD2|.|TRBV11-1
CASSLNSGVNTGELFF
TGTGCCAGCAGCTTAAACAGCGGGGTTAACACCGGGGAGCTGTTTTTT
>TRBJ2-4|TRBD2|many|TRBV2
CASSERVGLAGAETKNIQYF
TGTGCCAGCAGCGAACGGGTGGGACTAGCGGGAGCTGAGACCAAAAACATTCAGTACTTC
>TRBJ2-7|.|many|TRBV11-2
CASSTSRAGNVYEQYF
TGTGCCAGCAGCACCTCCCGGGCAGGGAATGTTTACGAGCAGTACTTC
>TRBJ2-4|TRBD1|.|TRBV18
CASSPSRQGWAVDIQYF
TGTGCCAGCTCTCCATCTAGACAGGGTTGGGCCGTTGACATTCAGTACTTC
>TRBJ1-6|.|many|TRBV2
CASGATLTFSGGSPLHF
TGTGCCAGCGGGGCGACTCTGACCTTCTCCGGAGGTTCACCCCTCCACTTT
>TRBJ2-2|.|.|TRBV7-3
CASSLTQATGELFF
TGTGCCAGCAGCTTAACGCAGGCGACCGGGGAGCTGTTTTTT
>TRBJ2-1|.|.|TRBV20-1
CSAGATTGLKTYNEQFF
TGCAGTGCGGGGGCAACTACGGGACTAAAAACCTACAATGAGCAGTTCTTC
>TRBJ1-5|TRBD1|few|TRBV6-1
CASSGQGYRLYSNQPQHF
TGTGCCAGCAGTGGACAGGGTTATCGGTTATATAGCAATCAGCCCCAGCATTTT
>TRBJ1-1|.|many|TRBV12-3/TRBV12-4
CASMAGSGTEAFF
TGTGCCAGTATGGCGGGATCGGGCACTGAAGCTTTCTTT
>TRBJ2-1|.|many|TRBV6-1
CASSEAYTGEANEQFF
TGTGCCAGCAGTGAAGCCTATACAGGGGAGGCCAATGAGCAGTTCTTC
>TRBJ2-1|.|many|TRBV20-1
CSARVVNEQFF
TGCAGTGCTAGAGTGGTCAATGAGCAGTTCTTC
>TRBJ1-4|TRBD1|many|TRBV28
CASGTGGNEKLFF
TGTGCCAGTGGGACAGGGGGTAATGAAAAACTGTTTTTT
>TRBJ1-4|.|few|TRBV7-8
CASSLEADRTETTNEKLFF
TGTGCCAGCAGCTTAGAGGCGGATAGGACGGAAACAACTAATGAAAAACTGTTTTTT
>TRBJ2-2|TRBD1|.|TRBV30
CAWRWDRHTGELFF
TGTGCCTGGAGATGGGACAGACACACCGGGGAGCTGTTTTTT
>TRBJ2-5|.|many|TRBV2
CASSAGTNQETQYF
TGTGCCAGCAGTGCCGGGACGAACCAAGAGACCCAGTACTTC
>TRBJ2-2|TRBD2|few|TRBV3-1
CASSQGSLLAGGNTGELFF
TGTGCCAGCAGCCAAGGGTCCCTCTTAGCGGGAGGGAACACCGGGGAGCTGTTTTTT
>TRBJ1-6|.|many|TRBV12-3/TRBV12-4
CASSLGGSVANSPLHF
TGTGCCAGCAGTTTGGGGGGTTCTGTCGCAAATTCACCCCTCCACTTT
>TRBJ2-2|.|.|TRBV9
CASSVVGGSGELFF
TGTGCCAGCAGCGTAGTTGGGGGATCCGGGGAGCTGTTTTTT
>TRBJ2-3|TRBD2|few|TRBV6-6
CASSYSGLAGASTQYF
TGTGCCAGCAGTTACTCTGGACTAGCGGGGGCTTCGACGCAGTATTTT
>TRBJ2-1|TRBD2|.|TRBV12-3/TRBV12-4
CASSRTSGRGGYNEQFF
TGTGCCAGCAGTCGGACTAGCGGGAGGGGGGGTTACAATGAGCAGTTCTTC
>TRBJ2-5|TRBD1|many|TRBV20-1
CSARPRDRGLETQYF
TGCAGTGCTAGACCCCGTGACAGGGGGCTGGAGACCCAGTACTTC
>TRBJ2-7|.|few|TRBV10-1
CASSETRVGEQYF
TGCGCCAGCAGTGAGACCCGCGTAGGCGAGCAGTACTTC
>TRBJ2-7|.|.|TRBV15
CATSRTVAVYEQYF
TGTGCCACCAGCAGGACAGTAGCCGTTTACGAGCAGTACTTC
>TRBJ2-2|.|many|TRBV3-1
CASTTIAGELFF
TGTGCCAGCACCACCATTGCCGGGGAGCTGTTTTTT
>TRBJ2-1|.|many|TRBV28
CASSPAAEGRREQFF
TGTGCCAGCAGCCCCGCAGCGGAGGGTCGCCGTGAGCAGTTCTTC
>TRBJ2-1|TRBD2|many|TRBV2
CASHQRERKQFF
TGTGCCAGTCACCAGCGGGAGAGGAAACAGTTCTTC
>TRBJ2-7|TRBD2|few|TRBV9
CASSVGGRAEEQYF
TGTGCCAGCAGCGTAGGCGGGAGGGCGGAAGAGCAGTACTTC
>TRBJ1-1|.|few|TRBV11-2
CASSLVETPMNTEAFF
TGTGCCAGCAGCTTAGTGGAGACCCCTATGAACACTGAAGCTTTCTTT
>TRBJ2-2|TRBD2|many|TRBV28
CAIQGLAATGELFF
TGTGCCATCCAGGGACTAGCGGCCACCGGGGAGCTGTTTTTT
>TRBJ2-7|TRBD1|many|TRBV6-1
CASTRDRETIYEQYF
TGTGCCAGCACCCGGGACAGGGAGACGATCTACGAGCAGTACTTC
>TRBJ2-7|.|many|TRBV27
CASSRLWDNSYEQYF
TGTGCCAGCAGTCGCCTTTGGGACAACTCCTACGAGCAGTACTTC
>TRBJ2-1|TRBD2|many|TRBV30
CAWQKFGLAGDNEQFF
TGTGCCTGGCAAAAATTTGGACTAGCGGGAGACAATGAGCAGTTCTTC
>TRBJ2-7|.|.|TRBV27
CASSLAPIYEQYF
TGTGCCAGCAGTTTGGCCCCCATATACGAGCAGTACTTC
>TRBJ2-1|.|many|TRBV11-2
CASSFPTQGGASYNEQFF
TGTGCCAGCAGCTTTCCAACCCAAGGCGGGGCCTCCTACAATGAGCAGTTCTTC
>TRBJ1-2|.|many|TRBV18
CASSPRTTYGYTF
TGTGCCAGCTCACCACGGACGACGTATGGCTACACCTTC